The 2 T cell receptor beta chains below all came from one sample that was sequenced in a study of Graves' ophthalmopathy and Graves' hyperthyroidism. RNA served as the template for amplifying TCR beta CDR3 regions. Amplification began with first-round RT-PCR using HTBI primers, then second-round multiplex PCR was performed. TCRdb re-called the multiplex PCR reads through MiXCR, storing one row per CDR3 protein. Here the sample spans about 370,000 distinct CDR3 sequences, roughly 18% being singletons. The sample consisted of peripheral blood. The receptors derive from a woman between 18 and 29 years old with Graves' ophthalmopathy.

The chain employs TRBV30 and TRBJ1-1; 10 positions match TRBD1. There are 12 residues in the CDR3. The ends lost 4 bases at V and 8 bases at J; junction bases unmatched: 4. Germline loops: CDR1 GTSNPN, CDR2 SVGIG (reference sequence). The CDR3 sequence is CAWTRQGAEAFF. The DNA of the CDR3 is TGTGCCTGGACCAGACAGGGGGCAGAAGCTTTCTTT. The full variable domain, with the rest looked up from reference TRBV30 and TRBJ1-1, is SQTIHQWPATLVQPVGSPLSLECTVEGTSNPNLYWYRQAAGRGLQLLFYSVGIGQISSEVPQNLSASRPQDRQFILSSKKLLLSDSGFYLCAWTRQGAEAFFGQGTRLTVV.

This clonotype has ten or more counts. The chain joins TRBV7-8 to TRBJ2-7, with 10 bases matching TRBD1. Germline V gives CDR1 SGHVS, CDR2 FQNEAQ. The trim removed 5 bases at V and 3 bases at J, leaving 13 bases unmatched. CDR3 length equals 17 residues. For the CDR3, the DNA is TGTGCCAGCAGCCTCCGAACGAGGACAGGGGGTAGCTACGAGCAGTACTTC. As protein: CASSLRTRTGGSYEQYF. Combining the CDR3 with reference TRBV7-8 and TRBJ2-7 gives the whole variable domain GAGVSQSPRYKVAKRGQDVALRCDPISGHVSLFWYQQALGQGPEFLTYFQNEAQLDKSGLPSDRFFAERPEGSVSTLKIQRTQQEDSAVYLCASSLRTRTGGSYEQYFGPGTRLTVT.